The 27 T cell receptor beta chains below were found in one sample sequenced in a study of cytomegalovirus exposure and HLA in healthy donors. Use of 60 Vbeta and 13 Jbeta primers characterized the PCR. Sequencing was performed with immunoSEQ multiplex PCR; in TCRdb, only in-frame clones are kept and a portion is missing. The table shows around 150,000 clones, with roughly two thirds occurring only once. Sequenced: PBMCs. These receptors came from a woman in her twenties or thirties in good health and CMV-seronegative.

This rearrangement joins TRBV7-2 to TRBJ2-7; TRBD2 matches 7 bases. Losses at the gene ends were 5 bases for V and 2 bases for J; bases not matched to a gene: 9. The CDR3 extends over 15 amino acids. Germline CDR1 and CDR2: SGHTA and FQGNSA. CDR3 sequence reads: CASSPRMGGTYEQYF. The CDR3 DNA follows: TGTGCCAGCAGCCCCCGTATGGGGGGGACCTACGAGCAGTACTTC.

This chain connects TRBV4-2 to TRBJ2-5; a possible D gene is TRBD2 (7 bases). In germline, CDR1 is LGHNA, CDR2 YNFKEQ. This CDR3 comprises 16 residues. The germline V and J ends were trimmed by 1 base and 7 bases, with 19 bases remaining between them. CDR3 residues: CASSQGSREGGGTQYF. The CDR3 bases are TGTGCCAGCAGCCAAGGGTCTCGCGAGGGAGGGGGGACCCAGTACTTC.

The chain joins TRBV28 to TRBJ2-7; D remains ambiguous. Germline CDR1 reads MDHEN; CDR2 reads SYDVKM. The CDR3 consists of 12 residues. V was clipped by 6 bases and J by 6 bases, with 12 bases between them. The CDR3 coding sequence is TGTGCCAGCAGCCGTTTGGGCATCGAGCAGTACTTC. Residues: CASSRLGIEQYF.

The chain has TRBV5-4 and TRBJ2-7; 15 bases match TRBD2. J gave up 5 bases and V 4 bases, and 10 bases lay outside the gene matches. CDR1 and CDR2 (germline): SGHNT, YYREEE (reference sequence). The CDR3 length is 17 residues. The CDR3 loop reads CASSKRTSGGEPHEQYF. CDR3 DNA: TGTGCCAGCAGCAAGAGGACTAGCGGGGGGGAACCGCACGAGCAGTACTTC.

The rearrangement joins TRBV6-5 to TRBJ2-7; D ambiguous. Deletions cut 5 bases from V and 4 bases from J, with 18 bases between. Germline CDR1 MNHEY, CDR2 SVGAGI. The CDR3 is made up of 15 amino acids. The CDR3: CASSTTSPLIYEQYF. CDR3 DNA sequence: TGTGCCAGCAGTACCACTTCACCCCTCATATACGAGCAGTACTTC.

The genes are TRBV29-1 and TRBJ2-2; 11 nucleotides align to TRBD2. The CDR3 length is 16 residues. The germline V gene has CDR1 SQVTM and CDR2 ANQGSEA. V shed 8 bases and J 3 bases; nucleotides not matched to a gene: 11. CDR3 DNA: TGCAGCTGTTGGGGAATAGCGGGGGGGGACACCGGGGAGCTGTTTTTT. It is translated as CSCWGIAGGDTGELFF.

This clone was detected once. At the DNA level, this CDR3 is encoded by other sequences in the same sample as well. The chain uses TRBV28 and TRBJ2-7; D possibly corresponds to TRBD1 (5 bases). V lost 5 bases and J lost 3, with 5 bases in between. Germline CDR1 and CDR2: MDHEN and SYDVKM. The CDR3 spans 11 residues. The chain's CDR3 is CASSDSYEQYF. For the CDR3, the DNA is TGTGCCAGCAGTGACAGCTACGAGCAGTACTTC.

The genes are TRBV7-2 and TRBJ2-5; unclear D gene. Trimming cost V 4 bases and J 5 bases, with 8 bases left between them. CDR1 and CDR2 (germline): SGHTA, FQGNSA. The CDR3 totals 12 residues. The DNA of the CDR3 is TGTGCCAGCAGCTCAGTCTGGGAGACCCAGTACTTC. It specifies CASSSVWETQYF. Using reference TRBV7-2 and TRBJ2-5 for the parts outside the CDR3, the full variable domain is GAGVSQSPSNKVTEKGKDVELRCDPISGHTALYWYRQSLGQGLEFLIYFQGNSAPDKSGLPSDRFSAERTGGSVSTLTIQRTQQEDSAVYLCASSSVWETQYFGPGTRLLVL.

This clone was seen only a few times. The rearrangement joins TRBV6-5 to TRBJ2-3, with D unclear. Trimming pared 2 bases from V and 1 base from J, leaving 10 bases between. Germline V gene lookup returns CDR1 MNHEY and CDR2 SVGAGI. This CDR3 is built from 15 residues. The CDR3 DNA reads as TGTGCCAGCAGTTACGAGCCCCCTGGCACAGATACGCAGTATTTT. It is translated as CASSYEPPGTDTQYF.

The rearrangement joins TRBV2 to TRBJ1-3; D remains unclear. The CDR3 length is 16 residues. V lost 5 bases to trimming and J lost 0 bases, with 14 bases between them. CDR1 SNHLY and CDR2 FYNNEI come from the germline V gene. CDR3 in DNA: TGTGCCAGCAGTCTCTCCCCCACGAGCTCTGGAAACACCATATATTTT. Translating it yields CASSLSPTSSGNTIYF.

This clone was counted only a few times. This CDR3 reads CASSEYSQETQYF. CDR3 nucleotide sequence: TGTGCCAGCAGTGAATACAGCCAAGAGACCCAGTACTTC. V usage is TRBV6-1 and J usage is TRBJ2-5; D is unresolved. Germline-derived CDR1 and CDR2 are MNHNS and SASEGT. V was shortened by 2 bases and J by 1 base, with 5 bases between the two germline ends. CDR3 length: 13 amino acids.

In its sample, this clone was seen once. This chain joins TRBV5-6 and TRBJ2-7; tentatively, D is TRBD2 (5 bases). The CDR3 runs to 13 residues. Germline-derived CDR1 and CDR2 are SGHDT and YYEEEE. Trimming stripped 0 bases from V and 5 bases from J, with 9 bases between. The DNA for the CDR3 is TGTGCCAGCAGCTTGGGTTCGGGGAACGAGCAGTACTTC. Translated, it gives CASSLGSGNEQYF.

This chain links TRBV7-2 with TRBJ1-6; D is ambiguous. CDR1 is SGHTA and CDR2 is FQGNSA in the germline V gene. The V end lost 2 bases, the J end lost 4 bases, and 6 bases lay between the germline ends. The CDR3 sequence is 14 residues long. CDR3 in amino acids: CASSLPGYNSPLHF. As DNA, the CDR3 is TGTGCCAGCAGCTTACCAGGTTATAATTCACCCCTCCACTTT.

Only a few counts were recorded for this clone. The chain is built from TRBV23-1 and TRBJ2-7; TRBD2 agrees at 12 bases. TRBV23-1 is flagged as an ORF with uncertain function. The CDR3 is made up of 22 amino acids. The J segment lost 9 bases and the V segment lost 0 bases, leaving 27 bases of the junction unmatched. The CDR3 nucleotides are TGCGCCAGCAGTCAATCCCCCCGAGGAGAGGCTAGCGGGAGGGACGTTCTGGTACGGCAGTACTTC. It is translated as CASSQSPRGEASGRDVLVRQYF.

The rearrangement joins TRBV19 to TRBJ1-2; D unclear. In germline, CDR1 is LNHDA, CDR2 SQIVND (reference sequence). This CDR3 contains 15 residues. V lost 5 bases and J 1 base, leaving 14 bases between the germline ends. Here the CDR3 reads CASSDRPRSNYGYTF. In nucleotides, the CDR3 is TGTGCCAGTAGTGACCGTCCGCGGAGTAACTATGGCTACACCTTC.

Comment on this clone: Distinct nucleotide sequences in the sample also encode this CDR3. The chain employs TRBV7-9 and TRBJ2-7; the D is unclear. The length of the CDR3 is 12 residues. Germline-derived CDR1 and CDR2 are SEHNR and FQNEAQ (reference sequence). V lost 4 bases to trimming and J lost 0 bases, with 4 bases between them. The DNA for the CDR3 is TGTGCCAGCAGCTCTAGCTCCTACGAGCAGTACTTC. Its protein is CASSSSSYEQYF.

This chain uses TRBV10-3 with TRBJ1-4; D gene uncertain. The V end was cut by 2 bases, the J end by 6 bases, with 10 bases between. Germline loops: CDR1 ENHRY, CDR2 SYGVKD. CDR3 size: 14 residues. The CDR3 region is CAISEGRRYEKLFF. In nucleotides, the CDR3 is TGTGCCATCAGTGAGGGCAGAAGATATGAAAAACTGTTTTTT.

This CDR3 reads CSAGLNEQYF. The CDR3 bases are TGCAGTGCTGGGCTAAACGAGCAGTACTTC. The rearrangement joins TRBV20-1 to TRBJ2-7; D gene ambiguous. The CDR3 length is 10 residues. V dropped 5 bases and J dropped 5 bases, with 7 bases sitting between them. CDR1 is DFQATT and CDR2 is SNEGSKA in the germline V gene (reference sequence).

The sample holds one count of this clone. V is TRBV7-3 and J is TRBJ2-1, with TRBD1 matching over 7 bases. The CDR3 covers 15 residues. Losses at the gene ends were 5 bases for V and 5 bases for J; bases not matched to a gene: 9. Germline CDR1 and CDR2: SGHTA and FQGTGA. The CDR3 protein is CASSPGGSKDNEQFF. CDR3 DNA: TGTGCCAGCAGCCCAGGGGGAAGTAAGGACAATGAGCAGTTCTTC.

The chain combines TRBV5-8 with TRBJ2-7, with TRBD2 as a possible D gene (7 bases). There are 15 residues in the CDR3. Germline lookup yields CDR1 SGHTS and CDR2 YDEGEE. Trimming cost V 4 bases and J 9 bases, with 23 bases left between them. CDR3 loop: CASSPMRGSGIVQYF. In nucleotides, the CDR3 is TGTGCCAGCAGCCCTATGAGGGGGAGCGGGATTGTGCAGTACTTC.

J is TRBJ2-7 and V is TRBV7-2, with 7 bases aligning to TRBD1. Trimming took 5 bases from V and 5 from J; bases not matched to a gene: 6. Germline V gene data show CDR1 as SGHTA and CDR2 as FQGNSA. The CDR3 consists of 13 residues. CDR3 nucleotides: TGTGCCAGCAGCGCCGACAGGGCCCACGAGCAGTACTTC. Translation: CASSADRAHEQYF.

The chain links TRBV2 to TRBJ2-7, with D possibly matching TRBD1 (5 bases). The ends were cut back, 6 bases at V and 3 bases at J, with 12 bases in the middle. The CDR3 covers 13 residues. The germline V gene encodes CDR1 SNHLY and CDR2 FYNNEI. This CDR3 reads CASRWTTDYEQYF. CDR3 coding DNA: TGTGCCAGCAGGTGGACAACGGACTACGAGCAGTACTTC.

V gene TRBV5-1 combines with J gene TRBJ2-5, with 13 bases matching TRBD2. The CDR3 is made up of 17 amino acids. Trimming at V came to 0 bases and at J to 1 base, leaving 3 bases not matched to a gene. The V gene's germline CDR1 is SGHRS and CDR2 YFSETQ. This CDR3 reads CASSLGTSGGGQETQYF. The DNA of the CDR3 is TGCGCCAGCAGCTTGGGGACTAGCGGGGGTGGCCAAGAGACCCAGTACTTC.

As to this clone: One end of the junction is discordant with germline, which a read error may explain. V and J are TRBV9 and TRBJ1-5; D is perhaps TRBD1 (5 bases). The CDR3 consists of 22 residues. Per the germline V gene, CDR1 is SGDLS and CDR2 is YYNGEE. The CDR3 loop reads CASIVGLPPRVMSPWGNQPQHF. As DNA, the CDR3 is TGTGCCAGCATCGTAGGTCTCCCTCCCAGGGTAATGTCACCTTGGGGCAATCAGCCCCAGCATTTT. Using reference TRBV9 and TRBJ1-5 for the parts outside the CDR3, the full variable domain is DSGVTQTPKHLITATGQRVTLRCSPRSGDLSVYWYQQSLDQGLQFLIQYYNGEERAKGNILERFSAQQFPDLHSELNLSSLELGDSALYFCASIVGLPPRVMSPWGNQPQHFGDGTRLSIL.

The chain links TRBV4-2 to TRBJ2-5, with TRBD2 as a possible D gene (6 bases). This CDR3 has 15 amino acids. V lost 0 bases, J lost 6 bases, and 14 bases lay in between. Germline loops: CDR1 LGHNA, CDR2 YNFKEQ. CDR3: CASSQEIRREKTQYF. The CDR3 bases are TGTGCCAGCAGCCAAGAGATAAGGCGGGAAAAGACCCAGTACTTC.

For the CDR3, the DNA is TGTGCCAGCAGCCAAGGATTAGACTATGGCTACACCTTC. Translation: CASSQGLDYGYTF. The chain couples TRBV14 to TRBJ1-2; D is unresolved. Trimming pared 1 base from V and 3 bases from J, leaving 6 bases between. Per germline, CDR1 SGHDN and CDR2 FVKESK. This CDR3 is built from 13 residues.

This clone was detected only a few times. The CDR3 DNA follows: TGTGCCAGCAGAGGACTAGCGGTTAACTACAATGAGCAGTTCTTC. Translating gives CASRGLAVNYNEQFF. The chain combines TRBV27 with TRBJ2-1, with TRBD2 identical over 10 bases. The CDR3 is 15 residues long. Germline V gene sequence: CDR1 MNHEY, CDR2 SMNVEV (reference sequence). J was trimmed by 3 bases and V by 6 bases; bases with no gene match: 5.